The entry that follows covers one T cell receptor (beta chain) sequence. This specimen comes from a study of blood T cell repertoires in COVID-19. TCRdb keeps only in-frame clones here, not all; method: immunoSEQ multiplex PCR. Seen here are 300,000 or so clones, around nine tenths observed once, and the top ten hold around 1.4%. V shed 3 bases, J shed 4 bases, and the junction held 12 bases outside the gene matches. Germline V lookup: CDR1 KGHDR, CDR2 SFDVKD. This CDR3 is built from 18 residues. The receptor comes from a man between 70 and 80 years old with acute or convalescent COVID-19. The sample comprised peripheral blood. This rearrangement joins TRBV24-1 to TRBJ2-3; 10 bases fit TRBD2. This CDR3 is CATSDSGGASRGSDTQYF. CDR3 DNA: TGTGCCACCAGTGATAGCGGGGGGGCTTCACGGGGATCAGATACGCAGTATTTT.